The 28 T cell receptor beta chains given below trace back to one sample, sequenced in a study of blood T cell repertoires in COVID-19 (dated by TCRdb to 2020 to 2021). The library was generated by the immunoSEQ multiplex PCR assay. TCRdb stores this immuneACCESS table with in-frame sequences only. Part of the clones is absent; in the studies checked, under half of the shortfall reflects unresolved V genes, and no reason is known for the rest. Recorded for this sample are 110,000 to 150,000 clones; approximately 90% of them occurred a single time. 11% of the sample is held by the ten biggest clonotypes. Sequencing was performed on peripheral blood. These receptor sequences come from an elderly woman with acute or convalescent COVID-19.

The chain carries TRBV6-1 and TRBJ1-2; 9 nucleotides line up with TRBD1. This CDR3 comprises 17 residues. Germline trimming cut 1 base from V and 6 bases from J; bases unmatched to any gene: 12. CDR1 and CDR2 (germline): MNHNS, SASEGT. In nucleotides, the CDR3 is TGTGCCAGCAGTGAAGACCTAAGGACAGGGGATGTGGATGGCTACACCTTC. This sequence encodes CASSEDLRTGDVDGYTF.

The CDR3 DNA is TGTGCCAGCAGCCAAGGGGACAGGATGAACACTGAAGCTTTCTTT. Translation gives CASSQGDRMNTEAFF. The chain uses TRBV3-1 (or the pseudogene TRBV3-2) and TRBJ1-1; 8 bases align to TRBD1. The CDR3 loop spans 15 amino acids. The V gene's germline CDR1 is LGHDT and CDR2 YNNKEL (reference sequence). V lost 1 base to trimming and J lost 0 bases; unmatched junction nucleotides: 1.

The CDR3 DNA reads as TGTGCCAGCAGTTCTCAAGAGACCCAGTACTTC. Amino acid sequence: CASSSQETQYF. V gene TRBV6-2 or TRBV6-3 combines with J gene TRBJ2-5; D remains unclear. Germline V gene lookup returns CDR1 MNHEY and CDR2 SVGEGT. This CDR3 has 11 residues. Trimming left V 4 bases short and J 2 bases short, with 2 bases between.

The chain joins TRBV7-2 to TRBJ2-7; D is ambiguous. Trimming removed 3 bases at V and 6 bases at J, with 21 bases between. Germline-derived CDR1 and CDR2 are SGHTA and FQGNSA. The CDR3 totals 16 residues. CDR3 residues: CASSFFVRSPGFEQYF. CDR3 in DNA: TGTGCCAGCAGCTTTTTCGTGAGGTCACCGGGTTTCGAGCAGTACTTC.

This chain connects TRBV3-1 (or the pseudogene TRBV3-2) to TRBJ1-2; no firm D call. V was trimmed by 4 bases and J by 8 bases, leaving 11 bases between them. Germline V gene sequence: CDR1 LGHDT, CDR2 YNNKEL (reference sequence). The CDR3 has 12 amino acids. The CDR3 loop is CASSRNPGGYTF. CDR3 DNA sequence: TGTGCCAGCAGCCGAAATCCGGGGGGCTACACCTTC.

V is TRBV5-4 and J is TRBJ2-2, with D perhaps matching TRBD2 (5 bases). The CDR3 consists of 16 residues. The germline V gene has CDR1 SGHNT and CDR2 YYREEE (reference sequence). Trimming left V 4 bases short and J 6 bases short, with 19 bases between. CDR3 residues: CASSSLGSRGPGELFF. CDR3 sequence (DNA): TGTGCCAGCAGCAGCTTGGGGAGTCGTGGGCCCGGGGAGCTGTTTTTT.

The chain uses TRBV27 and TRBJ1-2; D may be TRBD1 (5 bases). From germline, CDR1 is MNHEY and CDR2 SMNVEV (reference sequence). The V gene lost 6 bases and the J gene lost 5 bases, with 13 bases spanning the gap. This CDR3 region has 13 residues. The CDR3 bases are TGTGCCAGCAGCAAAGGGGCAGTTTATGGCTACACCTTC. The encoded protein is CASSKGAVYGYTF.

The chain joins TRBV7-8 to TRBJ2-2; D perhaps matches TRBD2 (5 bases). The CDR3 has 17 residues. Germline lookup yields CDR1 SGHVS and CDR2 FQNEAQ. Between the trimmed V and J ends, which lost 1 base and 1 base, there was a span of 13 bases. For the CDR3, the DNA is TGTGCCAGCAGCTTAGTCGGCGGTCGGGGGAACACCGGGGAGCTGTTTTTT. This codes for CASSLVGGRGNTGELFF.

This clone showed up just a few times. The chain has TRBV28 and TRBJ1-5; 8 bases match TRBD1. The junction had 10 bases not matched to a gene; V was cut back by 6 bases and J by 6 bases. In germline, CDR1 is MDHEN, CDR2 SYDVKM. The CDR3 runs 15 residues. The CDR3 DNA reads TGTGCCAGCAGCAGGGACAGGCCCCGAAGTCAGCCCCAGCATTTT. Translated: CASSRDRPRSQPQHF. Full variable domain (outside the CDR3, taken from reference TRBV28 and TRBJ1-5): DVKVTQSSRYLVKRTGEKVFLECVQDMDHENMFWYRQDPGLGLRLIYFSYDVKMKEKGDIPEGYSVSREKKERFSLILESASTNQTSMYLCASSRDRPRSQPQHFGDGTRLSIL.

The chain recombines TRBV30 with TRBJ1-2; 10 bases map to TRBD1. Germline V gives CDR1 GTSNPN, CDR2 SVGIG (reference sequence). Losses at the gene ends were 5 bases for V and 1 base for J; bases not matched to a gene: 1. The CDR3 covers 13 residues. CDR3 sequence: CAWGTGVNYGYTF. The CDR3 DNA reads TGTGCCTGGGGGACAGGGGTTAACTATGGCTACACCTTC.

This chain connects TRBV5-8 to TRBJ1-2; the D is unclear. The germline V gene encodes CDR1 SGHTS and CDR2 YDEGEE. Trimming cost V 4 bases and J 2 bases, with 12 bases left between them. The CDR3 is 14 amino acids. The CDR3 sequence is CASSPLPVNYGYTF. The CDR3 nucleotides are TGTGCCAGCAGCCCCCTCCCGGTGAACTATGGCTACACCTTC.

The rearrangement links TRBV6-5 to TRBJ2-7; 8 bases line up with TRBD1. CDR1 and CDR2 (germline): MNHEY, SVGAGI. V gave up 7 bases and J gave up 4 bases; unmatched junction bases: 3. The CDR3 runs 12 residues. The CDR3 spells CASIGQGYEQYF. The CDR3 bases are TGTGCCAGCATTGGACAGGGTTACGAGCAGTACTTC.

This chain uses TRBV30 with TRBJ2-1; 10 bases agree with TRBD2. V was pared by 1 base and J by 4 bases, with 10 bases of the junction left unmatched. The CDR3 totals 17 residues. Germline V gene lookup returns CDR1 GTSNPN and CDR2 SVGIG (reference sequence). CDR3 in DNA: TGTGCCTGGAGTGGGGGATCTACTAGCGGGGTGTACAATGAGCAGTTCTTC. It translates to CAWSGGSTSGVYNEQFF.

This sequence joins TRBV7-9 and TRBJ1-2; 7 bases fit TRBD1. Losses at the gene ends were 1 base for V and 8 bases for J; bases not matched to a gene: 7. Germline lookup yields CDR1 SEHNR and CDR2 FQNEAQ (reference sequence). The CDR3 extends over 14 amino acids. In DNA, the CDR3 is TGTGCCAGCAGCTTAGACAGGGGTTCAGGCGGCTACACCTTC. Protein product: CASSLDRGSGGYTF.

The genes are TRBV18 and TRBJ1-2, with D perhaps TRBD1 (5 bases). V was clipped by 3 bases and J by 3 bases, with 14 bases between them. CDR3 length equals 15 residues. CDR1 and CDR2 from the germline V gene are KGHSH and LQKENI. CDR3 nucleotides: TGTGCCAGCTCACCTACCGCAGGGCCCGACTATGGCTACACCTTC. It specifies CASSPTAGPDYGYTF.

The chain carries TRBV11-1 and TRBJ2-5; D might be TRBD1 (5 bases). The V and J ends lost 2 bases and 5 bases respectively, with 15 bases between them. Germline-derived CDR1 and CDR2 are SGHAT and FQDESV (reference sequence). The length of the CDR3 is 15 residues. The CDR3 DNA reads as TGTGCCAGCAGCTTATTGGGGCCAGTAGTGGAGACCCAGTACTTC. This sequence encodes CASSLLGPVVETQYF.

The gene calls are TRBV9 and TRBJ2-5; 9 positions match TRBD2. This CDR3 is built from 17 residues. The germline CDR1 and CDR2 sequences are SGDLS and YYNGEE. After removal of 6 bases from V and 0 bases from J, the junction contained 12 bases not matched to a gene. The CDR3 loop reads CASTPGLLAGNQETQYF. The CDR3 coding sequence is TGTGCCAGCACCCCAGGTCTGCTAGCGGGGAACCAAGAGACCCAGTACTTC.

CDR3 loop: CASSKFKTGQADRRNTEAFF. CDR3 bases: TGCGCCAGCAGCAAGTTCAAAACGGGACAAGCCGATCGACGTAACACTGAAGCTTTCTTT. This chain links TRBV5-1 with TRBJ1-1, with D maybe TRBD1 (6 bases). V lost 4 bases and J lost 2, with 30 bases in between. CDR3 size: 20 residues. The germline V gene has CDR1 SGHRS and CDR2 YFSETQ.

V is TRBV12-3 or TRBV12-4 and J is TRBJ2-5; weak D call: TRBD2 (5 bases). The V and J ends lost 5 bases and 4 bases respectively, with 11 bases between them. CDR3 length equals 13 residues. The CDR3 DNA reads as TGTGCCAGCAGTGCGCTCGAGGGAGAGACCCAGTACTTC. Its protein is CASSALEGETQYF.

V is TRBV9 and J is TRBJ2-3, with TRBD1 identical over 7 bases. With 7 bases clipped from V and 0 bases from J, the junction kept 8 bases outside the gene matches. Germline V gives CDR1 SGDLS, CDR2 YYNGEE. CDR3 length: 15 amino acids. The DNA for the CDR3 is TGTGCCAGCCATAAGACAGGGCAGAGCACAGATACGCAGTATTTT. It encodes CASHKTGQSTDTQYF. Full variable domain (rest looked up from reference TRBV9 and TRBJ2-3): DSGVTQTPKHLITATGQRVTLRCSPRSGDLSVYWYQQSLDQGLQFLIQYYNGEERAKGNILERFSAQQFPDLHSELNLSSLELGDSALYFCASHKTGQSTDTQYFGPGTRLTVL.

The chain uses TRBV29-1 and TRBJ2-7; no firm D call. The V gene's germline CDR1 is SQVTM and CDR2 ANQGSEA. This CDR3 comprises 11 residues. Trimming stripped 5 bases from V and 0 bases from J, with 5 bases between. The chain's CDR3 is CSVSNSYEQYF. CDR3 DNA: TGCAGCGTTTCAAACTCCTACGAGCAGTACTTC.

The chain recombines TRBV6-6 with TRBJ1-1, with D perhaps TRBD1 (6 bases). CDR1 MNHNY and CDR2 SVGAGI come from the germline V gene (reference sequence). V gave up 5 bases and J gave up 5 bases, with 15 bases separating them. The CDR3 is 14 residues long. CDR3 protein: CASSTSWGRTEAFF. In DNA form, the CDR3 reads TGTGCCAGCAGTACCAGTTGGGGGCGGACTGAAGCTTTCTTT.

The CDR3 protein is CAWSPDRDNSPLHF. CDR3 nucleotide sequence: TGTGCCTGGAGTCCCGACAGGGATAATTCACCCCTCCACTTT. The V gene is TRBV30, the J gene TRBJ1-6; TRBD1 agrees at 7 bases. The germline V gene has CDR1 GTSNPN and CDR2 SVGIG (reference sequence). V gave up 2 bases and J gave up 5 bases; unmatched junction bases: 3. The CDR3 loop spans 14 amino acids. Based on the CDR3 plus reference TRBV30 and TRBJ1-6, the full variable domain is SQTIHQWPATLVQPVGSPLSLECTVEGTSNPNLYWYRQAAGRGLQLLFYSVGIGQISSEVPQNLSASRPQDRQFILSSKKLLLSDSGFYLCAWSPDRDNSPLHFGNGTRLTVT.

This chain uses TRBV19 with TRBJ1-6; 8 bases agree with TRBD1. After removal of 3 bases from V and 7 bases from J, the junction contained 8 bases not matched to a gene. CDR3 size: 16 residues. The germline V gene has CDR1 LNHDA and CDR2 SQIVND (reference sequence). CDR3 loop: CASSIYLGQENSPLHF. CDR3 nucleotides: TGTGCCAGTAGTATTTATTTGGGACAGGAAAATTCACCCCTCCACTTT.

The genes are TRBV19 and TRBJ2-1; 8 positions match TRBD1. J was trimmed by 7 bases and V by 4 bases; bases with no gene match: 3. This CDR3 has 13 amino acids. Germline assignment: CDR1 LNHDA and CDR2 SQIVND (reference sequence). The CDR3 sequence: CASSNQGANEQFF. CDR3 DNA: TGTGCCAGTAGTAACCAGGGGGCAAATGAGCAGTTCTTC.

The gene calls are TRBV18 and TRBJ1-1; 7 positions agree with TRBD1. Germline loops: CDR1 KGHSH, CDR2 LQKENI. V gave up 5 bases and J gave up 3 bases; unmatched junction bases: 9. CDR3 length: 15 amino acids. CDR3 nucleotide sequence: TGTGCCAGCTCAATCTACAGGGGCGGTTACACTGAAGCTTTCTTT. Its protein product is CASSIYRGGYTEAFF.

The chain is built from TRBV11-2 and TRBJ2-3; the match to TRBD2 covers 13 bases. The CDR3 covers 16 residues. CDR1 is SGHAT, CDR2 FQNNGV, per germline. With 7 bases clipped from V and 2 bases from J, the junction kept 6 bases outside the gene matches. This CDR3 reads CASNELAGGITDTQYF. For the CDR3, the DNA is TGTGCCAGCAACGAACTAGCGGGGGGGATCACAGATACGCAGTATTTT. Looking up the rest from reference TRBV11-2 and TRBJ2-3 gives the full variable domain: EAGVAQSPRYKIIEKRQSVAFWCNPISGHATLYWYQQILGQGPKLLIQFQNNGVVDDSQLPKDRFSAERLKGVDSTLKIQPAKLEDSAVYLCASNELAGGITDTQYFGPGTRLTVL.

The rearrangement joins TRBV9 to TRBJ1-3, with 7 bases fitting TRBD1. The germline CDR1 and CDR2 sequences are SGDLS and YYNGEE. V shed 0 bases, J shed 0 bases, and the junction held 3 bases outside the gene matches. This CDR3 comprises 16 residues. The CDR3: CASSVGTGHSGNTIYF. The CDR3 nucleotides are TGTGCCAGCAGCGTAGGGACAGGCCACTCTGGAAACACCATATATTTT.